What follows are 30 T cell receptor beta chains derived from one specimen sequenced in a study of blood T cell repertoires in COVID-19. The protocol was immunoSEQ multiplex PCR, while the TCRdb copy is restricted to in-frame clones and leaves out a portion. The repertoire includes 160,000 or so clones, more than 70% of them detected once, and 15% to 20% sits in the top ten. The source material was PBMCs or T cells enriched from blood (not recorded which). The source of these receptors is a man aged 55 to 70 who had recovered from COVID-19.

This CDR3 reads CASSPWTGANTGELFF. CDR3 nucleotide sequence: TGTGCCAGTAGTCCTTGGACAGGGGCGAACACCGGGGAGCTGTTTTTT. The chain recombines TRBV19 with TRBJ2-2; TRBD1 agrees at 9 bases. Germline values: CDR1 LNHDA, CDR2 SQIVND (reference sequence). V shed 5 bases, J shed 0 bases, and the junction held 4 bases outside the gene matches. CDR3 length: 16 residues.

The DNA for the CDR3 is TGCGCCAGCAGCTTGGCTGGGGACAGGGGTTCCGAGCAGTACTTC. This encodes CASSLAGDRGSEQYF. The chain employs TRBV5-1 and TRBJ2-7; 10 bases are a match to TRBD1. CDR1 is SGHRS and CDR2 is YFSETQ in the germline V gene. The CDR3 is 15 amino acids. V lost 0 bases, J lost 6 bases, and 6 bases stayed unmatched. Together with reference TRBV5-1 and TRBJ2-7, the CDR3 gives the full variable domain: KAGVTQTPRYLIKTRGQQVTLSCSPISGHRSVSWYQQTPGQGLQFLFEYFSETQRNKGNFPGRFSGRQFSNSRSEMNVSTLELGDSALYLCASSLAGDRGSEQYFGPGTRLTVT.

The CDR3 DNA reads as TGCGCCAGCAGCTTGGGACAGGGACCCCTCGAGCAGTACTTC. Translating it yields CASSLGQGPLEQYF. The chain carries TRBV5-1 and TRBJ2-7; 7 nucleotides align to TRBD1. This CDR3 spans 14 amino acids. The V segment lost 0 bases and the J segment 6 bases; nucleotides outside the gene matches: 6. CDR1 is SGHRS, CDR2 YFSETQ, per germline.

The CDR3 loop reads CASSTVSSGANVLTF. The CDR3, as DNA: TGTGCCAGCAGTACAGTCAGCTCTGGGGCCAACGTCCTGACTTTC. V usage is TRBV6-5 and J usage is TRBJ2-6; D ambiguous. Germline values: CDR1 MNHEY, CDR2 SVGAGI. V shed 5 bases and J shed 0 bases, with 8 bases lying between them. The CDR3 totals 15 residues.

V usage is TRBV3-1 (or the pseudogene TRBV3-2) and J usage is TRBJ1-1; no definite D call. V was pared by 3 bases and J by 7 bases, with 6 bases between. The CDR3 runs 11 residues. Germline CDR1 and CDR2: LGHDT and YNNKEL (reference sequence). The CDR3 protein is CASSQGGEAFF. The CDR3 bases are TGTGCCAGCAGCCAGGGAGGTGAAGCTTTCTTT.

The chain combines TRBV21-1 with TRBJ2-1; the listed D gene, TRBD2, was not tested against the DNA. TRBV21-1 represents a pseudogene. CDR3 length equals 16 residues. The CDR3 region has the DNA TGTGCCAGCCCAAGGGCGGGGCTTGGCTCCTACAATGAGCAGTTCTTC. It codes for CASPRAGLGSYNEQFF.

The chain carries TRBV18 and TRBJ2-2; no clear D. The CDR3 sequence is 14 residues long. V lost 5 bases to trimming and J lost 0 bases, with 7 bases between them. Germline lookup yields CDR1 KGHSH and CDR2 LQKENI. Here the CDR3 reads CASSTSANTGELFF. In nucleotides, the CDR3 is TGTGCCAGCTCAACCAGCGCGAACACCGGGGAGCTGTTTTTT. The full variable domain, in which reference TRBV18 and TRBJ2-2 provide the parts outside the CDR3, is NAGVMQNPRHLVRRRGQEARLRCSPMKGHSHVYWYRQLPEEGLKFMVYLQKENIIDESGMPKERFSAEFPKEGPSILRIQQVVRGDSAAYFCASSTSANTGELFFGEGSRLTVL.

This chain connects TRBV24-1 to TRBJ2-5; TRBD2 is a possible D gene (5 bases). Trimming removed 5 bases from V and 5 bases from J, with 14 bases in between. The CDR3 contains 14 residues. CDR1 is KGHDR, CDR2 SFDVKD, per germline. The CDR3 nucleotides are TGTGCCACCAGTGCTAACAACAGAGGGGAGACCCAGTACTTC. Its translation is CATSANNRGETQYF.

The chain employs TRBV24-1 and TRBJ1-5, with a possible D match to TRBD1 (5 bases). CDR1 and CDR2 (germline): KGHDR, SFDVKD. Trimming removed 9 bases from V and 9 bases from J, with 20 bases in between. The CDR3 has 14 residues. The CDR3 spells CATSGRGTFGPQHF. The CDR3 coding sequence is TGTGCCACCTCCGGTAGGGGCACTTTTGGGCCCCAGCATTTT.

The rearrangement joins TRBV15 to TRBJ1-1, with a weak D call TRBD1 (5 bases). The V gene lost 0 bases and the J gene lost 1 base, with 18 bases spanning the gap. Germline V gene data show CDR1 as LNHNV and CDR2 as YYDKDF (reference sequence). The CDR3 sequence is 18 residues long. CDR3 amino acids: CATSRDLLGDLRNTEAFF. The CDR3 region has the DNA TGTGCCACCAGCAGAGATCTACTGGGGGACTTACGGAACACTGAAGCTTTCTTT.

The chain carries TRBV5-4 and TRBJ1-2, with no clear D. CDR3 length: 17 residues. V was trimmed by 0 bases and J by 4 bases, leaving 19 bases between them. Germline loops: CDR1 SGHNT, CDR2 YYREEE (reference sequence). The CDR3 loop reads CASSLAGGLESLYGYTF. The CDR3 DNA sequence: TGTGCCAGCAGCTTGGCCGGAGGGTTGGAGTCACTCTATGGCTACACCTTC.

The chain joins TRBV5-5 to TRBJ2-7; 11 bases match TRBD2. Germline-derived CDR1 and CDR2 are SGHKS and YYEKEE (reference sequence). The CDR3 is made up of 14 amino acids. J gave up 2 bases and V 4 bases, and 2 bases lay outside the gene matches. CDR3 nucleotides: TGTGCCAGCAGCCGACTAGCGGGGACCTACGAGCAGTACTTC. It specifies CASSRLAGTYEQYF.

This chain uses TRBV2 with TRBJ2-7; possibly TRBD1 for D (5 bases). CDR1 is SNHLY and CDR2 is FYNNEI in the germline V gene. Trimming cost V 6 bases and J 0 bases, with 12 bases left between them. This CDR3 has 14 residues. CDR3 coding DNA: TGTGCCAGCAGAGGCCAGGGCAGCTCCTACGAGCAGTACTTC. Protein product: CASRGQGSSYEQYF.

This clone was detected only a few times. The V call is TRBV28, the J call TRBJ2-3; D ambiguous. Germline CDR1 is MDHEN and CDR2 is SYDVKM. This CDR3 is 15 amino acids long. Trimming left V 6 bases short and J 1 base short, with 14 bases between. CDR3 amino acids: CASSLTTTGTDTQYF. The DNA for the CDR3 is TGTGCCAGCAGCCTTACCACGACTGGCACAGATACGCAGTATTTT.

This clone was observed a single time. The genes are TRBV19 and TRBJ1-2, with unresolved D. Germline values: CDR1 LNHDA, CDR2 SQIVND (reference sequence). Trimming cost V 10 bases and J 4 bases, with 16 bases left between them. The CDR3 runs to 13 residues. CDR3 coding DNA: TGTGCCACTGCGGACTTGGACCCCTATGGCTACACCTTC. Its translation: CATADLDPYGYTF.

This clone was recorded once. The chain carries TRBV3-1 (or the pseudogene TRBV3-2) and TRBJ1-6; D is unclear. This CDR3 region has 14 residues. Germline V gene lookup returns CDR1 LGHDT and CDR2 YNNKEL (reference sequence). V lost 0 bases and J 8 bases, leaving 8 bases between the germline ends. CDR3 bases: TGTGCCAGCAGCCAAGATCGGGGATATTCACCCCTCCACTTT. This codes for CASSQDRGYSPLHF.

This chain connects TRBV2 to TRBJ1-2; 7 nucleotides line up with TRBD1. CDR3 length equals 13 residues. J gave up 4 bases and V 3 bases, and 2 bases lay outside the gene matches. The germline CDR1 and CDR2 sequences are SNHLY and FYNNEI. CDR3 in DNA: TGTGCCAGCAGTGAGGACAGGACCTATGGCTACACCTTC. Translation: CASSEDRTYGYTF.

The V call is TRBV30, the J call TRBJ2-1, with 7 bases identical to TRBD1. Trimming removed 7 bases from V and 5 bases from J; junction bases left unmatched: 11. The V gene's germline CDR1 is GTSNPN and CDR2 SVGIG (reference sequence). This CDR3 is built from 14 residues. The CDR3 sequence: CASLKGTVHNEQFF. CDR3 sequence (DNA): TGTGCCTCCCTCAAGGGGACAGTCCACAATGAGCAGTTCTTC.

V and J are TRBV5-5 and TRBJ2-5; maybe TRBD1 (7 bases). V was cut by 3 bases and J by 5 bases, with 20 bases left in between. Per the germline V gene, CDR1 is SGHKS and CDR2 is YYEKEE (reference sequence). The CDR3 is 16 amino acids. The CDR3, as DNA: TGTGCCAGCAGCTCGTACGGGAGACAGGGAGGTGAGACCCAGTACTTC. Its protein product is CASSSYGRQGGETQYF.

The chain combines TRBV4-1 with TRBJ2-1, with a weak D call TRBD1 (6 bases). The CDR3 length is 17 residues. V lost 1 base to trimming and J lost 6 bases, with 19 bases between them. CDR1 and CDR2 from the germline V gene are MGHRA and YSYEKL. CDR3 sequence reads: CASSQASTGTQGNEQFF. In DNA, the CDR3 is TGCGCCAGCAGCCAAGCCTCGACAGGAACCCAGGGCAATGAGCAGTTCTTC.

In this sample, this clone turned up once. The chain carries TRBV7-3 and TRBJ2-7; D uncertain. Germline CDR1 and CDR2: SGHTA and FQGTGA. Trimming took off 5 bases at V and 4 bases at J, with 12 bases between the two ends. This CDR3 is built from 13 residues. This chain's CDR3 is CASSPSNRYEQYF. CDR3 coding DNA: TGTGCCAGCAGCCCCTCGAATAGATACGAGCAGTACTTC.

The rearrangement links TRBV7-2 to TRBJ2-7; no clear D. CDR1 and CDR2 from the germline V gene are SGHTA and FQGNSA. The CDR3 runs to 14 residues. Trimming shortened V by 1 base and J by 0 bases, and 7 bases separated the two germline ends. The CDR3 DNA follows: TGTGCCAGCAGCTTAGTCTCTCCCTCCTACGAGCAGTACTTC. Translating gives CASSLVSPSYEQYF.

This chain joins TRBV7-9 and TRBJ2-5, with D tentatively TRBD2 (6 bases). This CDR3 is 15 amino acids long. The germline V and J ends were trimmed by 5 bases and 6 bases, with 19 bases remaining between them. From germline, CDR1 is SEHNR and CDR2 FQNEAQ (reference sequence). The CDR3 DNA reads TGTGCCAGCAGCGATAGTACGGGGGAAGGGAAGACCCAGTACTTC. This sequence encodes CASSDSTGEGKTQYF. Using reference TRBV7-9 and TRBJ2-5 for the parts outside the CDR3, the full variable domain is DTGVSQNPRHKITKRGQNVTFRCDPISEHNRLYWYRQTLGQGPEFLTYFQNEAQLEKSRLLSDRFSAERPKGSFSTLEIQRTEQGDSAMYLCASSDSTGEGKTQYFGPGTRLLVL.

The chain has TRBV5-6 and TRBJ1-2; D is possibly TRBD1 (6 bases). From germline, CDR1 is SGHDT and CDR2 YYEEEE. This CDR3 spans 14 amino acids. Trimming took 0 bases from V and 4 from J, leaving 10 bases between them. CDR3 bases: TGTGCCAGCAGCTTGGACAGGGTTAGCTATGGCTACACCTTC. This translates into CASSLDRVSYGYTF.

The V gene is TRBV7-9, the J gene TRBJ1-5, with TRBD1 matching over 8 bases. The CDR3 covers 16 residues. V gave up 8 bases and J gave up 1 base; unmatched junction bases: 10. CDR1 and CDR2 (germline): SEHNR, FQNEAQ (reference sequence). The chain's CDR3 is CASATGRQGSNQPQHF. The DNA for the CDR3 is TGTGCCAGCGCAACCGGAAGACAGGGGAGCAATCAGCCCCAGCATTTT.

The chain uses TRBV6-4 and TRBJ2-1; 12 bases are a match to TRBD2. Germline assignment: CDR1 MRHNA and CDR2 SNTAGT. The CDR3 consists of 13 residues. With V trimmed by 5 bases and J by 7 bases, 0 bases remained unmatched. CDR3 DNA sequence: TGTGCCAGCAGTACTAGCGGGGGGAATGAGCAGTTCTTC. This sequence encodes CASSTSGGNEQFF.

J is TRBJ2-1 and V is TRBV2; 11 nucleotides match TRBD2. The CDR3 runs 18 residues. With V trimmed by 6 bases and J by 8 bases, 18 bases remained unmatched. The germline V gene encodes CDR1 SNHLY and CDR2 FYNNEI. CDR3: CASSYTPGTSGVYYEQFF. In DNA, the CDR3 is TGTGCCAGCAGCTACACCCCTGGGACTAGCGGCGTGTACTATGAGCAGTTCTTC.

This sequence joins TRBV7-6 and TRBJ2-5; the D gene is possibly TRBD2 (6 bases). Trimming removed 1 base from V and 5 bases from J, with 14 bases in between. This CDR3 has 15 amino acids. Per the germline V gene, CDR1 is SGHVS and CDR2 is FNYEAQ. CDR3 amino acids: CASSLVRGMGETQYF. CDR3 coding DNA: TGTGCCAGCAGCTTAGTGCGGGGTATGGGGGAGACCCAGTACTTC.

The rearrangement links TRBV19 to TRBJ2-1; TRBD1 matches at 9 bases. V gave up 5 bases and J gave up 6 bases; unmatched junction bases: 14. Germline V lookup: CDR1 LNHDA, CDR2 SQIVND (reference sequence). CDR3 size: 17 residues. CDR3 sequence (DNA): TGTGCCAGTAGTCTCCGACCGCCGGGACAGGGTGGCAATGAGCAGTTCTTC. It yields the protein CASSLRPPGQGGNEQFF.

The chain carries TRBV7-6 and TRBJ2-1; 8 bases align to TRBD1. Germline assignment: CDR1 SGHVS and CDR2 FNYEAQ. The CDR3 covers 16 residues. The V and J ends lost 5 bases and 6 bases, in that order; junction bases with no gene match: 12. DNA for the CDR3: TGTGCCAGCAGCCCTTACTCCATAGACAGGGGCAATGAGCAGTTCTTC. Protein sequence: CASSPYSIDRGNEQFF.